This T cell receptor (beta chain) came from a study of coeliac disease. V lost 8 bases to trimming and J lost 4 bases, with 13 bases between them. The CDR3 length is 13 residues. Germline-derived CDR1 and CDR2 are SGHNT and YENEEA. Findings and caveats of the study: Lamina propria and intraepithelial cell fractions may contain each other's cells. According to the authors, this method cannot detect gliadin-specific T cells in an unbiased way.

Profiling relied on immunoSEQ multiplex PCR, and the TCRdb table lists in-frame clones only, not all of them. Of about 2,400 clones in the sample, roughly three fifths were seen once. Concerning this clone: The target antigen is unknown.

The sequenced sample was intraepithelial lymphocytes from the gut. The V gene is TRBV11-3, the J gene TRBJ2-3; tentatively, D is TRBD2 (5 bases). This TCR came from a woman aged 70-85 years with celiac disease on a gluten-free diet. The CDR3 DNA is TGTGCCAGCCTGACTACCAGCGCAGATACGCAGTATTTT. It translates to CASLTTSADTQYF.